The rows below give T cell receptor beta chains drawn from one sample of a study of cytomegalovirus exposure and HLA in healthy donors. Only in-frame clones appear in the TCRdb table, and some are missing; sequencing was by immunoSEQ multiplex PCR. The sample gives 100,000 to 150,000 clones, about 96% of which show up once; less than 2% is in the top ten. The sequencing input was PBMCs. The receptors here all came from a man aged 18 to 30 in good health and CMV-seronegative. CDR3s include the opening cysteine and the closing phenylalanine or tryptophan. A D gene is named only where the DNA matches it firmly.

V	D	J	CDR3
TRBV5-1	-	TRBJ1-1	CASSLGVNRANTEAFF
TRBV27	-	TRBJ2-5	CASSSAQRSQETQYF
TRBV9	-	TRBJ2-1	CASSPSGGGYSYNEQFF
TRBV7-8	TRBD1	TRBJ1-5	CASSLALDRDNQPQHF
TRBV7-9	TRBD1	TRBJ1-1	CASSRQGRRTEAFF
TRBV7-9	-	TRBJ2-7	CASSVHPYEQYF
TRBV13	-	TRBJ2-7	CASSSGASYEQYF
TRBV4-2	-	TRBJ1-2	CASSQDVKGDGYTF
TRBV11-2	TRBD1	TRBJ1-2	CASSLALQGAAGYTF
TRBV28	-	TRBJ1-3	CASSSAGRSGNTIYF
TRBV28	-	TRBJ1-1	CASSPPPGQRTEAFF
TRBV6-5	-	TRBJ1-4	CASSTRANEKLFF
TRBV5-1	-	TRBJ1-2	CASSPDGGYGYTF
TRBV27	TRBD2	TRBJ2-4	CASSSPSGSAKNIQYF
TRBV19	-	TRBJ2-1	CASSIAGNEQFF
TRBV19	TRBD1	TRBJ1-5	CASRDRASNQPQHF
TRBV6-1	TRBD2	TRBJ2-3	CASSELAGGTTDTQYF
TRBV7-2	-	TRBJ2-7	CASSLFYGSSYEQYF
TRBV4-3	TRBD1	TRBJ1-4	CASSQGQGNEKLFF
TRBV7-9	TRBD1	TRBJ2-6	CASSLGDRISGANVLTF
TRBV28	-	TRBJ1-2	CASSLRGDYGYTF
TRBV6-5	TRBD1	TRBJ1-5	CASSPDRGYQPQHF
TRBV15	-	TRBJ1-5	CATSRVQGGNQPQHF
TRBV12-5	TRBD2	TRBJ2-1	CASAPLAGSSYNEQFF
TRBV30	TRBD1	TRBJ1-5	CAWMGSGQGDQPQHF
TRBV19	TRBD1	TRBJ1-5	CASLSGQPGNQPQHF
TRBV4-2	TRBD1	TRBJ1-2	CASSLPGQGRYGYTF
TRBV28	TRBD1	TRBJ1-1	CASSYPRAIGTGDTEAFF
TRBV30	-	TRBJ2-3	CAWSGAASTDTQYF
TRBV5-6	-	TRBJ1-1	CASSLDRVITEAFF
TRBV28	TRBD2	TRBJ2-7	CASSRRDYSYEQYF